This T cell receptor beta chain was observed in a study of beta chain features in type 1 diabetes. Study at large: Patients did not differ from healthy donors in age, gender or cell yield.

Every isolated RNA sample was fully reverse transcribed, so sequencing captured expressed TCRB transcripts. Sequencing was performed with immunoSEQ multiplex PCR; in TCRdb, only in-frame clones are kept and a portion is missing. The repertoire consists of approximately 470,000 clones, with 30% occurring once and the leading ten covering 0.065%. CD45RO/CCR7/CD25/CD127/CD95/CD27 separated CD4+ naive, central memory, regulatory and stem cell-like memory cells by sorting. Germline V gene sequence: CDR1 SNHLY, CDR2 FYNNEI. The CDR3 is 14 residues long. V lost 8 bases and J 2 bases, leaving 15 bases between the germline ends. General observations from the study: All four CD4+ subsets from Type 1 diabetes patients carried moderately but significantly shorter TCRB CDR3s.

The table lists this clone with a few counts. The antigen remains unidentified. Sequencing used naive CD4+ T cells from blood. The chain carries TRBV2 and TRBJ2-5; D might be TRBD2 (6 bases). The clonotype was recovered from a man aged 18 to 35 in good health. CDR3 DNA: TGTGCCAGCTCTCGGGGGTTCGTACAAGAGACCCAGTACTTC. It translates to CASSRGFVQETQYF.